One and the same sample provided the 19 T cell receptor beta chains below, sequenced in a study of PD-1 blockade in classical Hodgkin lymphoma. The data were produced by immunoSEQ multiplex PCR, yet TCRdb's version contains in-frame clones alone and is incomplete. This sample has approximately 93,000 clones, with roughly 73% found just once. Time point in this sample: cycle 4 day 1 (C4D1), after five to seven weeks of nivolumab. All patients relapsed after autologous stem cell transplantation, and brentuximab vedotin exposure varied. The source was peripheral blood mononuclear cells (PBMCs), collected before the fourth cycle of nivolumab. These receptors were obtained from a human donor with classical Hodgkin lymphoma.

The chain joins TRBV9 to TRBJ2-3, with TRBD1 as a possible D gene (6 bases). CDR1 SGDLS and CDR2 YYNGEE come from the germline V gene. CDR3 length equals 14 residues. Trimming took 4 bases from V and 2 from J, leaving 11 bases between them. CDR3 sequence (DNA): TGTGCCAGCAGCCTGAGGGGACACACAGATACGCAGTATTTT. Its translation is CASSLRGHTDTQYF.

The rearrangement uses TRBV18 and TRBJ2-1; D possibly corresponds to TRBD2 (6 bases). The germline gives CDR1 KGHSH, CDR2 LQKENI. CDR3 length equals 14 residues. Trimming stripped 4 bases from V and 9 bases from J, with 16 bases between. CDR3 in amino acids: CASSRRDPLGEQFF. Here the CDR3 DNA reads TGTGCCAGCTCACGGAGGGACCCCCTAGGTGAGCAGTTCTTC.

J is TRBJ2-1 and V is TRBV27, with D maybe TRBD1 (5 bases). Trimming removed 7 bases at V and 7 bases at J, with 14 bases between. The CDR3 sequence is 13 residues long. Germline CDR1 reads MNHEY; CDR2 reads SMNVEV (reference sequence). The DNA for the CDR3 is TGTGCCAGCACCGTTGTGGGGCGGAATGAGCAGTTCTTC. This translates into CASTVVGRNEQFF.

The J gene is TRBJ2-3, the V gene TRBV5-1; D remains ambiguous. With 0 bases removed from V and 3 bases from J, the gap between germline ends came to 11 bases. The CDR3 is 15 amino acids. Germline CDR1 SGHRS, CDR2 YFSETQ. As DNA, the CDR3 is TGCGCCAGCAGCTTGGTCAAACGGTTGACAGATACGCAGTATTTT. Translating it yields CASSLVKRLTDTQYF.

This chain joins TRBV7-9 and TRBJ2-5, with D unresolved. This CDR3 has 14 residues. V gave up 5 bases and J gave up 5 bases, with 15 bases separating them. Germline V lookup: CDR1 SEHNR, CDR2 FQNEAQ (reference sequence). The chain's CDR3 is CASSTSDPLETQYF. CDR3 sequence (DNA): TGTGCCAGCAGCACCTCGGACCCCCTGGAGACCCAGTACTTC.

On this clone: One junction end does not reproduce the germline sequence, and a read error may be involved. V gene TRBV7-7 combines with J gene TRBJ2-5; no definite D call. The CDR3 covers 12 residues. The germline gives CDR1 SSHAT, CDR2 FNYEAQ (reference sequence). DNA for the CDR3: TGTGCTAGCAGCCTACCCAGTGGGACCCAGTACTTC. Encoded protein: CASSLPSGTQYF. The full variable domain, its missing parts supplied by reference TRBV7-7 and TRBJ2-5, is GAGVSQSPRYKVTKRGQDVTLRCDPISSHATLYWYQQALGQGPEFLTYFNYEAQPDKSGLPSDRFSAERPEGSISTLTIQRTEQRDSAMYRCASSLPSGTQYFGPGTRLLVL.

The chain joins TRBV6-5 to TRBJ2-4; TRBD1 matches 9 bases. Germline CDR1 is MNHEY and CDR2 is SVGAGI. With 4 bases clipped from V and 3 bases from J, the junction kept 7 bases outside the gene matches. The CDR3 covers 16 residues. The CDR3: CASSFGQGTFKNIQYF. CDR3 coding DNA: TGTGCCAGCAGTTTCGGACAGGGGACTTTCAAAAACATTCAGTACTTC.

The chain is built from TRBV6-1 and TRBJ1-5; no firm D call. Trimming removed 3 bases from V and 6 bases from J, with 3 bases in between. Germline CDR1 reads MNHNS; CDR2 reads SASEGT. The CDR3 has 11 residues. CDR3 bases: TGTGCCAGCAGTGATGCTCAGCCCCAGCATTTT. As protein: CASSDAQPQHF.

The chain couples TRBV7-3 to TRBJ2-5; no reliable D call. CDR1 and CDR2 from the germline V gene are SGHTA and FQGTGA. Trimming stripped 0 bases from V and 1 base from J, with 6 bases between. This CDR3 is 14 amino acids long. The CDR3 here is CASSLTGIQETQYF. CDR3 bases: TGTGCCAGCAGCTTAACCGGAATCCAAGAGACCCAGTACTTC.

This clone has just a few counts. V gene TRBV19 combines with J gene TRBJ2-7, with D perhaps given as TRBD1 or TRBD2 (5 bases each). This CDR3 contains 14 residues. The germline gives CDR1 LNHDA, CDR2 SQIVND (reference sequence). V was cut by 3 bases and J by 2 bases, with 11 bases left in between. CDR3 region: CASSMAGTAYEQYF. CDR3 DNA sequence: TGTGCCAGTAGTATGGCAGGGACGGCCTACGAGCAGTACTTC.

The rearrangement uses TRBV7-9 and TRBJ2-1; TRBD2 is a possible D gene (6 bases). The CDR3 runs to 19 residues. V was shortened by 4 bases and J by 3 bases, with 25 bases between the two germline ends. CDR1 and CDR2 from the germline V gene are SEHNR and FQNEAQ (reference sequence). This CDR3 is CASSSTLVRGGVRYNEQFF. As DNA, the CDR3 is TGTGCCAGCAGCTCCACCCTAGTCCGAGGCGGGGTACGCTACAATGAGCAGTTCTTC.

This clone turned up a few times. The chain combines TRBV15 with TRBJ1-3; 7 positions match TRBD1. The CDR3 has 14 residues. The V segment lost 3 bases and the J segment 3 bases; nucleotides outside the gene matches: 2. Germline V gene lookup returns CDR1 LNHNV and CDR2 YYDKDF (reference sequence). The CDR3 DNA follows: TGTGCCACCAGCAGGGGGACAGATGGAAACACCATATATTTT. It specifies CATSRGTDGNTIYF.

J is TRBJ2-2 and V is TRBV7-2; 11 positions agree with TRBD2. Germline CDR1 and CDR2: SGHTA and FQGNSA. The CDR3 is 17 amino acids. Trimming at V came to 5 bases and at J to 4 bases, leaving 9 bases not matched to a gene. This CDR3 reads CASSLQLAGDFTGELFF. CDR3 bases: TGTGCCAGCAGCCTCCAACTAGCGGGAGACTTCACCGGGGAGCTGTTTTTT. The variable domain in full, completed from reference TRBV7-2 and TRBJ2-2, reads GAGVSQSPSNKVTEKGKDVELRCDPISGHTALYWYRQSLGQGLEFLIYFQGNSAPDKSGLPSDRFSAERTGGSVSTLTIQRTQQEDSAVYLCASSLQLAGDFTGELFFGEGSRLTVL.

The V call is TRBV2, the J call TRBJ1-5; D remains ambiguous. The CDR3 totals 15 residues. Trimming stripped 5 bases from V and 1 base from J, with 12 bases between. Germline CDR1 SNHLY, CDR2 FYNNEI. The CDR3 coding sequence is TGTGCCAGCAGTCTTCTCGGCAGAAGCAATCAGCCCCAGCATTTT. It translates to CASSLLGRSNQPQHF.

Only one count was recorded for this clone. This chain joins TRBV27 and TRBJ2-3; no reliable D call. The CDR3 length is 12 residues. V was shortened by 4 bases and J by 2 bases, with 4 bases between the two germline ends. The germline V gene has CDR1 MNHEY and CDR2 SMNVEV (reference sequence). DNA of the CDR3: TGTGCCAGCAGTTCCTACACAGATACGCAGTATTTT. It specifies CASSSYTDTQYF.

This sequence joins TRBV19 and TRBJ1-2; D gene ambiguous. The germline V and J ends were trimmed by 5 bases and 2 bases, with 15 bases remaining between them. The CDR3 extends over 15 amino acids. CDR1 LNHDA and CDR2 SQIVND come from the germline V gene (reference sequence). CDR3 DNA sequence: TGTGCCAGTAGTTTATTAGACCGAGAGAACTATGGCTACACCTTC. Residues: CASSLLDRENYGYTF.

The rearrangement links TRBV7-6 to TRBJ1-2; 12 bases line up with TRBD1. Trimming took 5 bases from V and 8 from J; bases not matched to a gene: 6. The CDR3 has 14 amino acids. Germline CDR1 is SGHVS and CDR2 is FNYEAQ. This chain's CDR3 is CASSQGQGALGYTF. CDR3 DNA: TGTGCCAGCAGCCAGGGACAGGGGGCTTTAGGCTACACCTTC.

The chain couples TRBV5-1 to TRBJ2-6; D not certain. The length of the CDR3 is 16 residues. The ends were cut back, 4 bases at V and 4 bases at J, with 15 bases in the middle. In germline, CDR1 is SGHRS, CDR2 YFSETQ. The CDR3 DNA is TGCGCCAGCAGCGTGGCTGAGGTCGCCGGGGCCAACGTCCTGACTTTC. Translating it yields CASSVAEVAGANVLTF.

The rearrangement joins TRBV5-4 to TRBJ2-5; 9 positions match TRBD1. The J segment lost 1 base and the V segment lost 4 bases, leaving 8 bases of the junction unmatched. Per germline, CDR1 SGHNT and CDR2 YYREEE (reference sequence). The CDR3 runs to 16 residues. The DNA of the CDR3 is TGTGCCAGCAGCCGTGATTGGGACAGGGCCCAAGAGACCCAGTACTTC. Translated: CASSRDWDRAQETQYF. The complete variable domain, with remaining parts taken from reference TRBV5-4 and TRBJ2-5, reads ETGVTQSPTHLIKTRGQQVTLRCSSQSGHNTVSWYQQALGQGPQFIFQYYREEENGRGNFPPRFSGLQFPNYSSELNVNALELDDSALYLCASSRDWDRAQETQYFGPGTRLLVL.